These 25 T cell receptor beta chains were sequenced from one sample in a study of T cells in localized non-small cell lung cancer. Libraries were prepared by immunoSEQ multiplex PCR; TCRdb keeps only in-frame clonotypes and omits some of them. The sample lists some 7,000 clones; about 21% were seen once. The sample here was lung tumor tissue, taken before any cancer treatment. These receptors came from a man aged 35 to 70 with stage III squamous cell lung carcinoma.

This clone appeared a few times. V usage is TRBV11-3 and J usage is TRBJ1-1; weak D call: TRBD1 (6 bases). V lost 4 bases and J lost 1, with 10 bases in between. The CDR3 extends over 14 amino acids. Germline CDR1 reads SGHNT; CDR2 reads YENEEA. CDR3 loop: CASSSIQGNTEAFF. The CDR3 nucleotides read TGTGCCAGCAGCTCCATACAGGGGAACACTGAAGCTTTCTTT.

V gene TRBV11-3 combines with J gene TRBJ1-2; possibly TRBD1 for D (6 bases). The CDR3 covers 14 residues. The V and J ends lost 5 bases and 1 base respectively, with 11 bases between them. Germline V gene lookup returns CDR1 SGHNT and CDR2 YENEEA. CDR3 nucleotide sequence: TGTGCCAGCAGCCTGCAACAGGGTAACTATGGCTACACCTTC. Protein product: CASSLQQGNYGYTF.

This chain uses TRBV29-1 with TRBJ2-5; D is unclear. The CDR3 sequence is 12 residues long. V was trimmed by 4 bases and J by 5 bases, leaving 11 bases between them. The germline gives CDR1 SQVTM, CDR2 ANQGSEA. The CDR3 sequence is CSVGGSWETQYF. The CDR3 DNA reads as TGCAGCGTTGGGGGTAGCTGGGAGACCCAGTACTTC.

This clone has just one count. The chain has TRBV25-1 and TRBJ1-1; tentatively, D is TRBD1 (5 bases). The CDR3 is 15 residues long. V lost 1 base and J 2 bases, leaving 11 bases between the germline ends. CDR1 MGHDK and CDR2 SYGVNS come from the germline V gene. The CDR3 sequence is CASSEWSGTNTEAFF. For the CDR3, the DNA is TGTGCCAGCAGTGAATGGTCCGGGACCAACACTGAAGCTTTCTTT.

This clone appeared a few times. The gene calls are TRBV18 and TRBJ1-1, with 8 bases matching TRBD1. After removal of 1 base from V and 2 bases from J, the junction contained 6 bases not matched to a gene. This CDR3 comprises 16 residues. Looked up from germline, CDR1 is KGHSH and CDR2 is LQKENI. CDR3 region: CASSPRQGSSNTEAFF. CDR3 bases: TGTGCCAGCTCACCACGACAGGGGTCGTCAAACACTGAAGCTTTCTTT.

The chain combines TRBV6-8 with TRBJ1-6; maybe TRBD1 (6 bases). The CDR3 has 13 residues. Trimming pared 10 bases from V and 8 bases from J, leaving 15 bases between. The V gene's germline CDR1 is MNHGY and CDR2 SAAAGT. The CDR3 reads CAITSGVDSPLHF. CDR3 coding DNA: TGTGCCATCACCTCAGGGGTTGATTCACCCCTCCACTTT.

This clone appeared a few times. V is TRBV6-8 and J is TRBJ1-5; the D gene is possibly TRBD1 (6 bases). The CDR3 has 13 residues. The V gene lost 0 bases and the J gene lost 15 bases, with 15 bases spanning the gap. CDR1 is MNHGY, CDR2 SAAAGT, per germline. CDR3 loop: CASSYSSDSPRHF. CDR3 sequence (DNA): TGTGCCAGCAGTTACTCCTCGGACAGCCCGCGGCATTTT.

V gene TRBV6-8 combines with J gene TRBJ2-6, with D possibly matching TRBD1 (6 bases). V was trimmed by 5 bases and J by 0 bases, leaving 11 bases between them. The CDR3 is 16 amino acids. Germline CDR1 reads MNHGY; CDR2 reads SAAAGT. In nucleotides, the CDR3 is TGTGCCAGCAGTGCTACAGGGAACTCTGGGGCCAACGTCCTGACTTTC. This sequence encodes CASSATGNSGANVLTF.

V gene TRBV19 combines with J gene TRBJ2-7; D remains ambiguous. This CDR3 is 15 amino acids long. Germline values: CDR1 LNHDA, CDR2 SQIVND (reference sequence). Trimming removed 3 bases from V and 0 bases from J, with 12 bases in between. CDR3 in DNA: TGTGCCAGTAGTATCTTGTTCGGAAGCTCCTACGAGCAGTACTTC. It specifies CASSILFGSSYEQYF.

This chain joins TRBV15 and TRBJ2-2; no firm D call. Trimming pared 1 base from V and 2 bases from J, leaving 8 bases between. Germline-derived CDR1 and CDR2 are LNHNV and YYDKDF (reference sequence). The CDR3 has 15 residues. CDR3 sequence: CATSRVIGNTGELFF. CDR3 nucleotide sequence: TGTGCCACCAGCAGAGTGATTGGAAACACCGGGGAGCTGTTTTTT.

The chain combines TRBV19 with TRBJ1-2; no clear D. The ends were cut back, 5 bases at V and 4 bases at J, with 8 bases in the middle. The CDR3 is 12 residues long. Germline V gives CDR1 LNHDA, CDR2 SQIVND (reference sequence). CDR3 region: CASSLQGYGYTF. DNA for the CDR3: TGTGCCAGTAGTTTGCAAGGCTATGGCTACACCTTC.

This clone was counted ten times or more. The chain has TRBV11-3 and TRBJ2-1, with 8 bases aligning to TRBD2. The CDR3 covers 15 residues. After removal of 1 base from V and 9 bases from J, the junction contained 8 bases not matched to a gene. Germline CDR1 SGHNT, CDR2 YENEEA. This CDR3 reads CASSLGREAGGEQFF. The CDR3 coding sequence is TGTGCCAGCAGCTTAGGGCGGGAGGCAGGCGGTGAGCAGTTCTTC.

This clone was seen a few times. For the CDR3, the DNA is TGTGCCAGCAGCTCCGGGCGACACACTAACTATGGCTACACCTTC. Amino acids: CASSSGRHTNYGYTF. The gene calls are TRBV11-3 and TRBJ1-2; D remains unclear. In germline, CDR1 is SGHNT, CDR2 YENEEA. The CDR3 is made up of 15 amino acids. Trimming shortened V by 4 bases and J by 0 bases, and 12 bases separated the two germline ends.

This clone came up a few times. This chain connects TRBV4-1 to TRBJ2-7; D remains unclear. This CDR3 has 13 residues. Germline CDR1 is MGHRA and CDR2 is YSYEKL. V shed 1 base and J shed 4 bases, with 8 bases lying between them. CDR3 nucleotide sequence: TGCGCCAGCAGCCAAGCTGGCAGGTACGAGCAGTACTTC. It translates to CASSQAGRYEQYF.

This clone was counted only a few times. The CDR3 is CASRGTGGGYTF. DNA for the CDR3: TGTGCCAGTAGAGGGACAGGGGGTGGCTACACCTTC. This rearrangement joins TRBV6-8 to TRBJ1-2; 11 nucleotides line up with TRBD1. The junction had 4 bases not matched to a gene; V was cut back by 9 bases and J by 7 bases. Germline V gene lookup returns CDR1 MNHGY and CDR2 SAAAGT. The CDR3 spans 12 residues.

This clone was observed a few times. The V gene is TRBV11-3, the J gene TRBJ1-4; the D is unclear. CDR3 length: 15 amino acids. Looked up from germline, CDR1 is SGHNT and CDR2 is YENEEA. Trimming took 2 bases from V and 6 from J, leaving 13 bases between them. This CDR3 reads CASSLKRARDEKLFF. Here the CDR3 DNA reads TGTGCCAGCAGCTTAAAGCGGGCGAGGGATGAAAAACTGTTTTTT.

The gene calls are TRBV6-8 and TRBJ2-1; 13 positions match TRBD2. J gave up 6 bases and V 10 bases, and 9 bases lay outside the gene matches. This CDR3 is 15 amino acids long. Germline values: CDR1 MNHGY, CDR2 SAAAGT. The CDR3 DNA is TGTGCCATCAGAAAACTAGCGGGAGGGCCCAATGAGCAGTTCTTC. It is translated as CAIRKLAGGPNEQFF.

The chain joins TRBV19 to TRBJ1-2; D unresolved. Germline assignment: CDR1 LNHDA and CDR2 SQIVND (reference sequence). Trimming cost V 6 bases and J 6 bases, with 17 bases left between them. The CDR3 covers 14 residues. In nucleotides, the CDR3 is TGTGCCAGTAGGATGGTTGCGGGCGGGGATGGCTACACCTTC. Translation gives CASRMVAGGDGYTF.

The V and J genes are TRBV11-3 and TRBJ1-2, with 8 bases lining up with TRBD1. The CDR3 consists of 16 residues. Germline CDR1 and CDR2: SGHNT and YENEEA. V lost 3 bases, J lost 2 bases, and 8 bases stayed unmatched. The chain's CDR3 is CASSLAPGQGNYGYTF. CDR3 bases: TGTGCCAGCAGCTTGGCCCCTGGACAGGGAAACTATGGCTACACCTTC.

This clone has more than one count but fewer than ten. J is TRBJ2-7 and V is TRBV28, with unresolved D. Germline CDR1 and CDR2: MDHEN and SYDVKM. This CDR3 contains 15 residues. V dropped 5 bases and J dropped 0 bases, with 14 bases sitting between them. The CDR3 sequence is CASSDPSGSSYEQYF. The CDR3, as DNA: TGTGCCAGCAGTGACCCCTCGGGTAGCTCCTACGAGCAGTACTTC.

In DNA, the CDR3 is TGTGCCAGCTCACCAGGACTAGCGGGTCGCCTCTCCTACGAGCAGTACTTC. This codes for CASSPGLAGRLSYEQYF. The rearrangement joins TRBV18 to TRBJ2-7; the match to TRBD2 covers 11 bases. Unmatched junction bases numbered 6, after V lost 2 bases and J lost 0 bases. Germline-derived CDR1 and CDR2 are KGHSH and LQKENI. The CDR3 length is 17 residues.

This clone was seen more than once but under ten times. The chain recombines TRBV11-3 with TRBJ2-7; D uncertain. The germline V gene has CDR1 SGHNT and CDR2 YENEEA. Trimming cost V 3 bases and J 0 bases, with 12 bases left between them. CDR3 length equals 15 residues. The CDR3 is CASSFQAESSYEQYF. The CDR3 DNA follows: TGTGCCAGCAGCTTTCAGGCGGAAAGCTCCTACGAGCAGTACTTC.

The chain links TRBV11-3 to TRBJ2-3; 7 nucleotides match TRBD1. V lost 1 base and J lost 4; bases outside the gene matches: 2. The CDR3 extends over 14 amino acids. Germline V gives CDR1 SGHNT, CDR2 YENEEA. CDR3 bases: TGTGCCAGCAGCTTAGGGACAGGAGCAGATACGCAGTATTTT. It yields the protein CASSLGTGADTQYF.

This clone was detected a few times. V and J are TRBV28 and TRBJ1-1, with TRBD1 matching 7 bases. Per germline, CDR1 MDHEN and CDR2 SYDVKM. The CDR3 has 14 residues. Trimming cost V 5 bases and J 1 base; bases outside gene matches: 4. The CDR3 DNA reads TGTGCCAGCAGTCCGTGGACAGGGAACACTGAAGCTTTCTTT. Its protein is CASSPWTGNTEAFF. Based on the CDR3 plus reference TRBV28 and TRBJ1-1, the full variable domain is DVKVTQSSRYLVKRTGEKVFLECVQDMDHENMFWYRQDPGLGLRLIYFSYDVKMKEKGDIPEGYSVSREKKERFSLILESASTNQTSMYLCASSPWTGNTEAFFGQGTRLTVV.

By frequency in the sample, this clone is medium-sized. The rearrangement links TRBV11-3 to TRBJ1-1; the match to TRBD1 covers 7 bases. The CDR3 spans 14 residues. V lost 2 bases and J lost 4; bases outside the gene matches: 4. Per the germline V gene, CDR1 is SGHNT and CDR2 is YENEEA. CDR3 sequence: CASSLTGDGTEAFF. CDR3 DNA sequence: TGTGCCAGCAGCTTAACAGGGGACGGCACTGAAGCTTTCTTT. Based on the CDR3 plus reference TRBV11-3 and TRBJ1-1, the full variable domain is EAGVVQSPRYKIIEKKQPVAFWCNPISGHNTLYWYLQNLGQGPELLIRYENEEAVDDSQLPKDRFSAERLKGVDSTLKIQPAELGDSAVYLCASSLTGDGTEAFFGQGTRLTVV.